This TCR beta chain is from a study of OX40 agonist ivuxolimab in advanced cancers. Repertoires were generated with immunoSEQ multiplex PCR, while TCRdb's copy carries only in-frame clones and drops some. The sample includes fewer than 35,000 clones, about nine tenths of them seen just once. With V trimmed by 1 base and J by 4 bases, 3 bases remained unmatched. Germline assignment: CDR1 KGHSH and CDR2 LQKENI. This CDR3 has 14 residues. The TCR sequence derives from an adult with an advanced solid tumor such as melanoma, head and neck, liver or kidney cancer. V is TRBV18 and J is TRBJ1-1; TRBD1 aligns across 7 bases. The sequenced sample was CD4+ or CD8+ T cells sorted from blood, obtained in a trial of the OX40 agonist ivuxolimab. In DNA form, the CDR3 reads TGTGCCAGCTCACCACTGGCAGGGGGCACTGAAGCTTTCTTT. Residues: CASSPLAGGTEAFF.